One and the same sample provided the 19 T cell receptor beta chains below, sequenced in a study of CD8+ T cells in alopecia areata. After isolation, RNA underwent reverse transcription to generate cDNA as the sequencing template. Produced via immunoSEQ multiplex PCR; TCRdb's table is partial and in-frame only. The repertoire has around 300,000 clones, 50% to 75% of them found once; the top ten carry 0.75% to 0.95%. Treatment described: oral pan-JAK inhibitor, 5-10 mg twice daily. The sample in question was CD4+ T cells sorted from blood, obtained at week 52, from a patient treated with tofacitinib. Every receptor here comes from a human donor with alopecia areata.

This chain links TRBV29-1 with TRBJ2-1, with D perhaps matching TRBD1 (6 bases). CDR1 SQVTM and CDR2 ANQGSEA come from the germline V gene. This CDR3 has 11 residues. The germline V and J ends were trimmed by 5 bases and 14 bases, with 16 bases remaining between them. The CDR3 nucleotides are TGCAGCGTTTCCCTAGCCCCAGGGGAGTTCTTC. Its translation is CSVSLAPGEFF.

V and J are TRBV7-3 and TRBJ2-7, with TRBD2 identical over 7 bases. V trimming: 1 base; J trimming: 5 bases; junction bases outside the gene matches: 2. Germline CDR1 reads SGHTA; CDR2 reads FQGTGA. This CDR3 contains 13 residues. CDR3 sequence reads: CASSLRGGDEQYF. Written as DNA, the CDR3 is TGTGCCAGCAGCTTAAGGGGAGGGGACGAGCAGTACTTC.

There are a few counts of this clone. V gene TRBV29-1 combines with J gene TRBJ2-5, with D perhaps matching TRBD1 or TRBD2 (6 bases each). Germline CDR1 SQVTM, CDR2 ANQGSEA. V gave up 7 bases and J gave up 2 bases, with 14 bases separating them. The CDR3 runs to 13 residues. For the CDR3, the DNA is TGCAGCGCCGTCGGGGGCGGACAAGAGACCCAGTACTTC. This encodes CSAVGGGQETQYF.

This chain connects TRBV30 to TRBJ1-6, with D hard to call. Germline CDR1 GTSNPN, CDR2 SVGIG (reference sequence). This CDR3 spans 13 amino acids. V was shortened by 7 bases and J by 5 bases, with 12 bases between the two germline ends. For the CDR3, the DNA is TGTGCCTTGACCCATACCAATAATTCACCCCTCCACTTT. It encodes CALTHTNNSPLHF.

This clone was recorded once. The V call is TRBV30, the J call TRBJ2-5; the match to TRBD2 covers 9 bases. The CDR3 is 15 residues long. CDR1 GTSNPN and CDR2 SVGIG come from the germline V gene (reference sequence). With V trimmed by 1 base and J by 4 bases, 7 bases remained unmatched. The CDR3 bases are TGTGCCTGGAGTGCCCCTGCGGGGGGGCCAGAGACCCAGTACTTC. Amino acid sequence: CAWSAPAGGPETQYF.

CDR3 sequence reads: CASSLNSGGALQFF. In nucleotides, the CDR3 is TGTGCCAGCAGCTTAAATAGCGGGGGGGCCCTTCAGTTCTTC. V gene TRBV7-3 combines with J gene TRBJ2-1; 11 nucleotides line up with TRBD2. The junction had 6 bases not matched to a gene; V was cut back by 1 base and J by 13 bases. The CDR3 runs to 14 residues. Germline CDR1 reads SGHTA; CDR2 reads FQGTGA.

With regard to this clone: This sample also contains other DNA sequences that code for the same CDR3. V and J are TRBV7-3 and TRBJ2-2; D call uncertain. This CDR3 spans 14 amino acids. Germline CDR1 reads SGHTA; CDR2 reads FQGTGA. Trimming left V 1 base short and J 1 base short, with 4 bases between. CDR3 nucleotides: TGTGCCAGCAGCTTAAGGCGGAACACCGGGGAGCTGTTTTTT. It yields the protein CASSLRRNTGELFF.

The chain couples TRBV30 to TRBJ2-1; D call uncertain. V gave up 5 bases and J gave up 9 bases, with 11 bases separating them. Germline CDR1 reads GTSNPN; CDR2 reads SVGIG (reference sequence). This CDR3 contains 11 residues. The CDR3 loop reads CAWSFITEQFF. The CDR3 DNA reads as TGTGCCTGGTCCTTTATCACTGAGCAGTTCTTC.

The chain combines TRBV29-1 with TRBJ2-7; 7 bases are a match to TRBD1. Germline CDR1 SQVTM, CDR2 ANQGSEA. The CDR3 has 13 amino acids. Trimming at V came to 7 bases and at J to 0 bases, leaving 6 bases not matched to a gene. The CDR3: CSARGLSSYEQYF. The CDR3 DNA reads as TGCAGCGCCAGGGGGTTAAGCTCCTACGAGCAGTACTTC.

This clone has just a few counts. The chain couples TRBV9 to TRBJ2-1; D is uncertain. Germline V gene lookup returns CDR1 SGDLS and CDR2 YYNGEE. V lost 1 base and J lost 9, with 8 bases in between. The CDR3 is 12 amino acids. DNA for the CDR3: TGTGCCAGCAGCGTATTAGGTACTGAGCAGTTCTTC. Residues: CASSVLGTEQFF.

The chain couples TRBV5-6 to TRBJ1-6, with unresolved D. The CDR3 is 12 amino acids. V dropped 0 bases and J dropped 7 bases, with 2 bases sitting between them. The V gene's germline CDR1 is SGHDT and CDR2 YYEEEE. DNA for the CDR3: TGTGCCAGCAGCTTGGAGAATTCACCCCTCCACTTT. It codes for CASSLENSPLHF.

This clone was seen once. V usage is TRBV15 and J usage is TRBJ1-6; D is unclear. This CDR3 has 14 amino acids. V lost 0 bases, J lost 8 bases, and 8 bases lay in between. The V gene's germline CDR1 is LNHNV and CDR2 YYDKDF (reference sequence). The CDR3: CATSRDRADSPLHF. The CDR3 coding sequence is TGTGCCACCAGCAGAGATAGGGCGGATTCACCCCTCCACTTT.

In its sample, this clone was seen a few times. CDR3 region: CASSQIWGGKNNEQFF. The CDR3, as DNA: TGTGCCAGCAGCCAAATCTGGGGGGGCAAGAACAATGAGCAGTTCTTC. This chain joins TRBV14 and TRBJ2-1, with a weak D call TRBD2 (7 bases). Looked up from germline, CDR1 is SGHDN and CDR2 is FVKESK. V was shortened by 2 bases and J by 5 bases, with 16 bases between the two germline ends. This CDR3 region has 16 residues.

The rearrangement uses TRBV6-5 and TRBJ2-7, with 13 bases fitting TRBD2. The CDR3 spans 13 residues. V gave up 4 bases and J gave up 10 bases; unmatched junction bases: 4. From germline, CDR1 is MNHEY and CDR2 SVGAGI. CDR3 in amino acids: CASSSGLAGEQYF. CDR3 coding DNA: TGTGCCAGCAGTTCCGGACTAGCGGGAGAACAGTACTTC.

The CDR3 loop reads CAISESEVGGYTF. The CDR3 DNA reads as TGTGCCATCAGTGAGTCTGAAGTCGGAGGCTACACCTTC. This sequence joins TRBV10-3 and TRBJ1-2, with D unclear. Germline lookup yields CDR1 ENHRY and CDR2 SYGVKD. The V end lost 0 bases, the J end lost 8 bases, and 10 bases lay between the germline ends. The CDR3 contains 13 residues.

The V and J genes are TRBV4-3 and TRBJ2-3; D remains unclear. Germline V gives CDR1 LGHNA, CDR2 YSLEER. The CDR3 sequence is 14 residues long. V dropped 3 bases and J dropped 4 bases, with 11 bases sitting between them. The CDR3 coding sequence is TGCGCCAGCAGCCATAGAGAGGTGGCAGATACGCAGTATTTT. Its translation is CASSHREVADTQYF.

DNA for the CDR3: TGCAGCGTTGGGGAGGCGCAGGGGTCCCTCCACTTT. Translating gives CSVGEAQGSLHF. The rearrangement uses TRBV29-1 and TRBJ1-6; the D gene is possibly TRBD1 (6 bases). Germline assignment: CDR1 SQVTM and CDR2 ANQGSEA. The CDR3 length is 12 residues. V was cut by 4 bases and J by 14 bases, with 15 bases left in between.

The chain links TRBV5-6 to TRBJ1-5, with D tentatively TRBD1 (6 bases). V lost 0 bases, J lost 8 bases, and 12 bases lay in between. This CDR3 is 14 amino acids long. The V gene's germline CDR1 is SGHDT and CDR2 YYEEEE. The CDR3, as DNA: TGTGCCAGCAGCTTGGCCAATGGGGGCAAGCCCCAGCATTTT. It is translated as CASSLANGGKPQHF.

CDR3 loop: CATSRDTDSEQYF. In nucleotides, the CDR3 is TGTGCCACCAGCAGAGATACCGATTCCGAGCAGTACTTC. The chain has TRBV15 and TRBJ2-7; D is unclear. The CDR3 is 13 amino acids. The germline V and J ends were trimmed by 0 bases and 6 bases, with 9 bases remaining between them. Germline V gene lookup returns CDR1 LNHNV and CDR2 YYDKDF (reference sequence).